The rows below give T cell receptor beta chains drawn from one sample of a study of cytomegalovirus exposure and HLA in healthy donors. Profiling relied on immunoSEQ multiplex PCR, and the TCRdb table lists in-frame clones only, not all of them. The sample records under 200,000 clones, 68% being singletons. The material sequenced was PBMCs. These receptors were taken from a middle-aged woman in good health and CMV-seropositive. Each CDR3 is given with its conserved first and last residue. Each record gives: CDR3 length, V gene, D gene, clone size, J gene, CDR3 DNA, CDR3 protein. D genes are given only for firm matches. A row's size may be missing; if present it is once, few, many or a size class.

>13|TRBV19|-|-|TRBJ1-2
TGTGCCAGTAGTATCTGGGCGACCGGTGGCTACACCTTC
CASSIWATGGYTF
>14|TRBV18|-|-|TRBJ2-7
TGTGCCAGCTCACCAGGGGGCCCCGCCTACGAGCAGTACTTC
CASSPGGPAYEQYF
>15|TRBV5-1|-|-|TRBJ2-1
TGCGCCAGCAGCCCAGGGGGACTCGCCTCCAATGAGCAGTTCTTC
CASSPGGLASNEQFF
>15|TRBV5-1|-|-|TRBJ1-6
TGCGCCAGCAGCTTGGAGGGGGTGGATAATTCACCCCTCCACTTT
CASSLEGVDNSPLHF
>16|TRBV4-2|-|-|TRBJ1-5
TGTGCCAGCAGCCAAGTTGGGGGGGCGACCAATCAGCCCCAGCATTTT
CASSQVGGATNQPQHF
>15|TRBV11-3|-|once|TRBJ2-2
TGTGCCAGCAGCCGACATCTAGCAGTAGGCGGGGAGCTGTTTTTT
CASSRHLAVGGELFF
>12|TRBV6-1|TRBD1|-|TRBJ1-2
TGTGCCAGCAGTGGGACAGGGGAAGGCTACACCTTC
CASSGTGEGYTF
>13|TRBV19|TRBD1|-|TRBJ1-4
TGTGCCAGCGGGACAGGGGGAGGTGAAAAACTGTTTTTT
CASGTGGGEKLFF
>13|TRBV5-1|-|-|TRBJ2-7
TGCGCCAGCGGCATAAACAGGGCCTACGAGCAGTACTTC
CASGINRAYEQYF
>12|TRBV10-2|-|few|TRBJ2-7
TGCGCCAGCCAGGAAGGCTCCTACGAGCAGTACTTC
CASQEGSYEQYF
>17|TRBV5-1|TRBD1|-|TRBJ2-1
TGCGCCAGCAGCGACTCTCCTCGGGACAGGGGATACAATGAGCAGTTCTTC
CASSDSPRDRGYNEQFF
>15|TRBV19|TRBD1|-|TRBJ2-5
TGTGCCAGTAGTATGCGGCAGGGGGCAGGAGGGACCCAGTACTTC
CASSMRQGAGGTQYF
>13|TRBV6-5|-|-|TRBJ2-7
TGTGCCAGCAAAAGGGACTCAACCTACGAGCAGTACTTC
CASKRDSTYEQYF
>13|TRBV7-2|-|few|TRBJ2-7
TGTGCCAGCAGCACCTTGGAGGGCTACGAGCAGTACTTC
CASSTLEGYEQYF
>14|TRBV28|TRBD1|-|TRBJ1-3
TGTGCCAGCAGACGACAGGGTGGCGGAAACACCATATATTTT
CASRRQGGGNTIYF